Presented here are 19 T cell receptor beta chains from one specimen sequenced in a study of control samples from healthy donors and cancer patients. Assay: immunoSEQ multiplex PCR; the TCRdb copy retains only in-frame clones and omits some. In the table there are 250,000 to 300,000 clones, around 79% of which are singletons. The specimen was PBMCs. These receptors originate from a woman in her sixties or seventies with lung cancer.

This sequence joins TRBV7-2 and TRBJ2-1; the D gene is possibly TRBD1 (6 bases). This CDR3 region has 14 residues. The V end lost 3 bases, the J end lost 4 bases, and 10 bases lay between the germline ends. Per the germline V gene, CDR1 is SGHTA and CDR2 is FQGNSA. The CDR3 DNA follows: TGTGCCAGCAGCTTGGGGACACTATACAATGAGCAGTTCTTC. It translates to CASSLGTLYNEQFF.

The chain is built from TRBV5-4 and TRBJ1-4; D might be TRBD1 (6 bases). This CDR3 is 15 amino acids long. Germline lookup yields CDR1 SGHNT and CDR2 YYREEE (reference sequence). V was clipped by 2 bases and J by 0 bases, with 8 bases between them. The CDR3 bases are TGTGCCAGCAGCTTAGGGGGTGCAACTAATGAAAAACTGTTTTTT. Its translation: CASSLGGATNEKLFF.

The chain recombines TRBV10-3 with TRBJ2-1; D gene ambiguous. V lost 0 bases, J lost 8 bases, and 8 bases lay in between. Germline CDR1 reads ENHRY; CDR2 reads SYGVKD. This CDR3 is 13 amino acids long. CDR3 loop: CAISESEVDEQFF. Written as DNA, the CDR3 is TGTGCCATCAGTGAGTCAGAGGTTGATGAGCAGTTCTTC.

The V and J genes are TRBV5-1 and TRBJ1-2, with D perhaps matching TRBD1 (6 bases). Per the germline V gene, CDR1 is SGHRS and CDR2 is YFSETQ. V shed 2 bases and J shed 4 bases, with 15 bases lying between them. The CDR3 has 15 amino acids. CDR3 protein: CASSFQQGGVYGYTF. The CDR3 DNA reads TGCGCCAGCAGCTTCCAACAGGGAGGGGTCTATGGCTACACCTTC.

V usage is TRBV10-1 and J usage is TRBJ1-3; D call uncertain. The CDR3 is made up of 12 amino acids. Trimming took off 9 bases at V and 0 bases at J, with 6 bases between the two ends. Germline V gene lookup returns CDR1 WNHNN and CDR2 SYGVQD (reference sequence). The CDR3 region is CARVSSGNTIYF. In nucleotides, the CDR3 is TGCGCCAGGGTAAGCTCTGGAAACACCATATATTTT.

The chain employs TRBV18 and TRBJ1-1; the match to TRBD1 covers 9 bases. The J segment lost 1 base and the V segment lost 5 bases, leaving 5 bases of the junction unmatched. Germline CDR1 reads KGHSH; CDR2 reads LQKENI. CDR3 size: 15 residues. This chain's CDR3 is CASSWGQGRNTEAFF. The CDR3, as DNA: TGTGCCAGCTCATGGGGACAGGGACGGAACACTGAAGCTTTCTTT. The variable domain in full, completed from reference TRBV18 and TRBJ1-1, reads NAGVMQNPRHLVRRRGQEARLRCSPMKGHSHVYWYRQLPEEGLKFMVYLQKENIIDESGMPKERFSAEFPKEGPSILRIQQVVRGDSAAYFCASSWGQGRNTEAFFGQGTRLTVV.

This clone turned up a few times. The V and J genes are TRBV5-1 and TRBJ2-2, with 8 bases lining up with TRBD2. The junction had 3 bases not matched to a gene; V was cut back by 0 bases and J by 2 bases. CDR1 and CDR2 from the germline V gene are SGHRS and YFSETQ. The CDR3 contains 16 residues. The CDR3 nucleotides are TGCGCCAGCAGCTTGGTAGCGGGGCGAAACACCGGGGAGCTGTTTTTT. Translating gives CASSLVAGRNTGELFF.

The chain employs TRBV6-2 or TRBV6-3 and TRBJ2-7; 11 bases line up with TRBD2. Germline assignment: CDR1 MNHEY and CDR2 SVGEGT. V lost 7 bases, J lost 1 base, and 9 bases stayed unmatched. The length of the CDR3 is 16 residues. This chain's CDR3 is CASTPAGTSGSYEQYF. DNA for the CDR3: TGTGCCAGCACCCCCGCCGGGACTAGCGGTTCCTACGAGCAGTACTTC.

This rearrangement joins TRBV27 to TRBJ2-1; D remains ambiguous. From germline, CDR1 is MNHEY and CDR2 SMNVEV (reference sequence). V was shortened by 5 bases and J by 8 bases, with 13 bases between the two germline ends. This CDR3 contains 13 residues. The CDR3 loop reads CASSTLESHEQFF. CDR3 nucleotide sequence: TGTGCCAGCAGTACATTAGAATCTCATGAGCAGTTCTTC.

The chain carries TRBV5-1 and TRBJ2-5, with D maybe TRBD1 (5 bases). Trimming shortened V by 0 bases and J by 5 bases, and 14 bases separated the two germline ends. Germline CDR1 reads SGHRS; CDR2 reads YFSETQ. CDR3 length: 15 amino acids. CDR3 region: CASSLEGASWETQYF. The CDR3 DNA sequence: TGCGCCAGCAGCTTGGAAGGGGCGAGTTGGGAGACCCAGTACTTC.

J is TRBJ1-1 and V is TRBV19; TRBD1 matches 8 bases. The CDR3 extends over 15 amino acids. The germline gives CDR1 LNHDA, CDR2 SQIVND (reference sequence). V was clipped by 5 bases and J by 1 base; unmatched bases: 6. CDR3 coding DNA: TGTGCCAGTAGTGACAGGGGTCGTGGGAACACTGAAGCTTTCTTT. This translates into CASSDRGRGNTEAFF.

The chain links TRBV27 to TRBJ1-6, with D tentatively TRBD1 (5 bases). V was clipped by 3 bases and J by 8 bases, with 11 bases between them. Germline V gives CDR1 MNHEY, CDR2 SMNVEV (reference sequence). This CDR3 is 14 amino acids long. As DNA, the CDR3 is TGTGCCAGCAGTTTGTGGGGGGGGGATTCACCCCTCCACTTT. Amino acids: CASSLWGGDSPLHF.

The rearrangement links TRBV9 to TRBJ1-3; 7 bases agree with TRBD1. Germline V gene sequence: CDR1 SGDLS, CDR2 YYNGEE. The CDR3 is made up of 15 amino acids. The trim removed 4 bases at V and 0 bases at J, leaving 4 bases unmatched. The CDR3 is CASSPRQGSGNTIYF. CDR3 coding DNA: TGTGCCAGCAGCCCGCGACAGGGCTCTGGAAACACCATATATTTT.

The chain links TRBV12-5 to TRBJ1-1; D is possibly TRBD1 (5 bases). The CDR3 runs 16 residues. Germline assignment: CDR1 LGHNT and CDR2 FRNRAP. Trimming stripped 0 bases from V and 1 base from J, with 12 bases between. The CDR3 DNA reads as TGTGCTAGTGGTTTGGTACAATCCGGGGCGAACACTGAAGCTTTCTTT. It specifies CASGLVQSGANTEAFF.

The chain uses TRBV5-5 and TRBJ2-3, with D unresolved. Between the trimmed V and J ends, which lost 7 bases and 0 bases, there was a span of 9 bases. Germline lookup yields CDR1 SGHKS and CDR2 YYEKEE (reference sequence). This CDR3 contains 13 residues. CDR3 in DNA: TGTGCCAGCGCGGACCCTAGCACAGATACGCAGTATTTT. Translating it yields CASADPSTDTQYF.

On this clone itself: Other DNA sequences of this sample code for an identical CDR3. V gene TRBV2 combines with J gene TRBJ2-5, with D perhaps matching TRBD2 (5 bases). The germline V gene has CDR1 SNHLY and CDR2 FYNNEI. V dropped 0 bases and J dropped 1 base, with 9 bases sitting between them. CDR3 length: 15 residues. In nucleotides, the CDR3 is TGTGCCAGCAGTGAAGCCGGGAACCCCCAAGAGACCCAGTACTTC. It specifies CASSEAGNPQETQYF.

This chain connects TRBV5-1 to TRBJ1-1; tentatively, D is TRBD1 (5 bases). Germline V gene sequence: CDR1 SGHRS, CDR2 YFSETQ. V was pared by 4 bases and J by 1 base, with 14 bases between. The CDR3 has 15 amino acids. CDR3 region: CASSTNGDRNTEAFF. The CDR3 DNA follows: TGCGCCAGCAGCACGAACGGCGACAGGAACACTGAAGCTTTCTTT.

This chain connects TRBV2 to TRBJ1-5, with D hard to call. The CDR3 runs to 17 residues. In germline, CDR1 is SNHLY, CDR2 FYNNEI. Trimming removed 2 bases from V and 0 bases from J, with 14 bases in between. CDR3 sequence: CASSEPSRRNSNQPQHF. CDR3 sequence (DNA): TGTGCCAGCAGTGAACCCTCGAGACGGAATAGCAATCAGCCCCAGCATTTT.

The V call is TRBV3-1 (or the pseudogene TRBV3-2), the J call TRBJ2-7, with 7 bases identical to TRBD1. The J segment lost 6 bases and the V segment lost 3 bases, leaving 11 bases of the junction unmatched. The CDR3 length is 15 residues. Germline CDR1 reads LGHDT; CDR2 reads YNNKEL (reference sequence). CDR3 in amino acids: CASSHYGTGTAEQYF. The CDR3 nucleotides are TGTGCCAGCAGCCATTACGGGACCGGGACAGCCGAGCAGTACTTC.